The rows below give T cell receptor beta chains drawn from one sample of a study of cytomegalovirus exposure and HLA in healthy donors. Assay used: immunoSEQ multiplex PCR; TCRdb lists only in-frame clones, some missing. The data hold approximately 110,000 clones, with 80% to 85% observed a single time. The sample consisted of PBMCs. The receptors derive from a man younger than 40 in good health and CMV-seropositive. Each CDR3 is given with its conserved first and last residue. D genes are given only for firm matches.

CASSLDRYYSQETQYF	TGTGCCAGCAGCTTGGACAGGTACTACTCCCAAGAGACCCAGTACTTC	.	TRBV5-6	TRBJ2-5
CASSLYGQQETQYF	TGTGCCAGCAGCTTATACGGACAGCAAGAGACCCAGTACTTC	.	TRBV7-2	TRBJ2-5
CASSQDRHGNTEAFF	TGTGCCAGCAGCCAAGATAGACACGGGAACACTGAAGCTTTCTTT	.	TRBV4-2	TRBJ1-1
CASGRGYNEQFF	TGCGCCAGCGGTAGAGGTTACAATGAGCAGTTCTTC	.	TRBV5-1	TRBJ2-1
CASSIGLEGRETQYF	TGTGCCAGTAGTATCGGACTAGAAGGGCGAGAGACCCAGTACTTC	TRBD2	TRBV19	TRBJ2-5
CASSYRYEQYF	TGTGCCAGCAGTTACCGCTACGAGCAGTACTTC	.	TRBV6-6	TRBJ2-7
CASSQDGVGNEETQYF	TGTGCCAGCAGCCAAGACGGGGTAGGGAACGAAGAGACCCAGTACTTC	.	TRBV4-2	TRBJ2-5
CASSRGLAGVADTQYF	TGTGCCAGTAGTCGGGGACTAGCGGGAGTGGCAGATACGCAGTATTTT	TRBD2	TRBV19	TRBJ2-3
CASSYSPGAPQHF	TGTGCCAGCAGTTACTCGCCGGGTGCTCCCCAGCATTTT	.	TRBV6-6	TRBJ1-5
CASSPRTSGTDTQYF	TGTGCCAGCAGCCCCCGGACTAGCGGCACAGATACGCAGTATTTT	TRBD2	TRBV5-8	TRBJ2-3
CASSFHLAYNTGELFF	TGCGCCAGCAGCTTCCACCTGGCATATAACACCGGGGAGCTGTTTTTT	.	TRBV5-1	TRBJ2-2